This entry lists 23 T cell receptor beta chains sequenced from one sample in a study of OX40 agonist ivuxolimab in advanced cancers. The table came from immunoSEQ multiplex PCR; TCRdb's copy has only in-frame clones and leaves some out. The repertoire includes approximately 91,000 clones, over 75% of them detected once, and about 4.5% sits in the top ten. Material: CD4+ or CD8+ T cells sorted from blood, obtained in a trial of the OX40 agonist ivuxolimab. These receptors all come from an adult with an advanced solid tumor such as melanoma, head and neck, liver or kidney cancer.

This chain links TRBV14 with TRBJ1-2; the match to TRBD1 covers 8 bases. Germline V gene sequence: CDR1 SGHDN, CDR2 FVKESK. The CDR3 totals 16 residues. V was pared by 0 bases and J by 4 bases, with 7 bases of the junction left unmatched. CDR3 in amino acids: CASSQDSRGRTYGYTF. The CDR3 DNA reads TGTGCCAGCAGCCAAGATTCCAGGGGGCGCACCTATGGCTACACCTTC.

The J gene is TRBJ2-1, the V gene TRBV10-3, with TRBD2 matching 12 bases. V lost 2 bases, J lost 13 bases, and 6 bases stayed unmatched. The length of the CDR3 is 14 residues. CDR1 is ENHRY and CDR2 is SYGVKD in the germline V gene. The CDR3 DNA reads TGTGCCATCAGTGAGCGCGGACTAGCGGGACAACAGTTCTTC. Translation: CAISERGLAGQQFF.

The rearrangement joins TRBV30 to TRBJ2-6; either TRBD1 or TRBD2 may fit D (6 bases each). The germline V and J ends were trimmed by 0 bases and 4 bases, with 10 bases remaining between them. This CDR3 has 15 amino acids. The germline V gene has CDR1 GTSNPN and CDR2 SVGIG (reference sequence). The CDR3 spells CAWSVGGSGANVLTF. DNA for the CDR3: TGTGCCTGGAGTGTGGGGGGCTCAGGGGCCAACGTCCTGACTTTC.

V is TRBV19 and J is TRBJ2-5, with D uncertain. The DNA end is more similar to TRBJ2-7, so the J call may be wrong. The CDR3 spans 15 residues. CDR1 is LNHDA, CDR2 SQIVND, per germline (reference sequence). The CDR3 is CASSMEGSATYEQYF. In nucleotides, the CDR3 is TGTGCCAGTAGCATGGAAGGGTCGGCAACCTACGAGCAGTACTTC.

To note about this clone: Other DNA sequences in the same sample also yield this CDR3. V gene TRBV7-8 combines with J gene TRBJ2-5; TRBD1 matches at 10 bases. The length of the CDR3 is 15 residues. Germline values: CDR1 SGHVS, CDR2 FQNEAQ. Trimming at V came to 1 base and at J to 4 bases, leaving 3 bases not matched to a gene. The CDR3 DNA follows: TGTGCCAGCAGCTTAGGGACAGGGGGGAGAGAGACCCAGTACTTC. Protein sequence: CASSLGTGGRETQYF.

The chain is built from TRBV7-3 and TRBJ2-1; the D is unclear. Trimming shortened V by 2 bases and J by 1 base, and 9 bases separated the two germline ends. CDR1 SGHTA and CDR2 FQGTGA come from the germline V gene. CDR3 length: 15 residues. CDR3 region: CASSLLVGSYNEQFF. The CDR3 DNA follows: TGTGCCAGCAGCTTACTAGTTGGGTCCTACAATGAGCAGTTCTTC.

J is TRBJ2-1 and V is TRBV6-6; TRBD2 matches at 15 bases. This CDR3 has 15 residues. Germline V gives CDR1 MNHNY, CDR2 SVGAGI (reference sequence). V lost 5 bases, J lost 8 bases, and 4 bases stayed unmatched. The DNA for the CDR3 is TGTGCCAGCAGTCGGACTAGCGGGAGGGTCGATGAGCAGTTCTTC. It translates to CASSRTSGRVDEQFF.

This CDR3 reads CASSPRSMGNTEAFF. CDR3 bases: TGTGCCAGCAGCCCCCGTAGTATGGGGAACACTGAAGCTTTCTTT. J is TRBJ1-1 and V is TRBV9; D call uncertain. Trimming shortened V by 4 bases and J by 1 base, and 14 bases separated the two germline ends. Germline assignment: CDR1 SGDLS and CDR2 YYNGEE. CDR3 length: 15 amino acids.

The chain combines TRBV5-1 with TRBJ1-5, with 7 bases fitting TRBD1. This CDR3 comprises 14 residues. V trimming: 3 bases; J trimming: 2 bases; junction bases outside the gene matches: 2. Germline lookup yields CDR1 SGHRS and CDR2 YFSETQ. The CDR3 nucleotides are TGCGCCAGCAGCTCCGGGACAGGCAATCAGCCCCAGCATTTT. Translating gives CASSSGTGNQPQHF.

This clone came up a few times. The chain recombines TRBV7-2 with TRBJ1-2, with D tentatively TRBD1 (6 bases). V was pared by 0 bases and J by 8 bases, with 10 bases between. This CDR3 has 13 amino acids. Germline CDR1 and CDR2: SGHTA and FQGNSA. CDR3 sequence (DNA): TGTGCCAGCAGCTTAGCGGGGGCCGGAGGCTACACCTTC. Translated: CASSLAGAGGYTF.

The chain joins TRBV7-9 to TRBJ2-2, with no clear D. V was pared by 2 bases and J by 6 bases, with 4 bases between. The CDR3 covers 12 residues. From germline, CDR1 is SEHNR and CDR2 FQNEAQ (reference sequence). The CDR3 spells CASSLSAGELFF. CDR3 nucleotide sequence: TGTGCCAGCAGCTTATCCGCCGGGGAGCTGTTTTTT.

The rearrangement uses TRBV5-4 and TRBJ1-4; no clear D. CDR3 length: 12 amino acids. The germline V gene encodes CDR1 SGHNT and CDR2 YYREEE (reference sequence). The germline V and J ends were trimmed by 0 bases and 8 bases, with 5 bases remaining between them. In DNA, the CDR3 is TGTGCCAGCAGCTTGGATGGCGAAAAACTGTTTTTT. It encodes CASSLDGEKLFF.

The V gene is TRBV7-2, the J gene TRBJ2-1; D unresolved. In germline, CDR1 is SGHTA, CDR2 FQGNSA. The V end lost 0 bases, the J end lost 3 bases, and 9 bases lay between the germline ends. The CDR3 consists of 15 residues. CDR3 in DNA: TGTGCCAGCAGCTTAGCGGGAATGGGCTACAATGAGCAGTTCTTC. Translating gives CASSLAGMGYNEQFF.

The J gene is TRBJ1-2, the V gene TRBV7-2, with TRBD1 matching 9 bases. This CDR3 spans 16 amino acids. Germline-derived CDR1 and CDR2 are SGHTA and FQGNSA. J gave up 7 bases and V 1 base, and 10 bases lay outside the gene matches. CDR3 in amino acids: CASSLGTTGTGFGYTF. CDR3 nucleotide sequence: TGTGCCAGCAGCTTAGGTACCACCGGGACAGGGTTTGGCTACACCTTC.

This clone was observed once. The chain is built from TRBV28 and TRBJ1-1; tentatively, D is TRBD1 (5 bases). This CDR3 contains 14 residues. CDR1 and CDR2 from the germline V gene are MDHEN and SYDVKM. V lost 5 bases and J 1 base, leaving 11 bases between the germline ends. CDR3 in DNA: TGTGCCAGCAGTCTGGCGCAGGGGAACACTGAAGCTTTCTTT. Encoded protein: CASSLAQGNTEAFF.

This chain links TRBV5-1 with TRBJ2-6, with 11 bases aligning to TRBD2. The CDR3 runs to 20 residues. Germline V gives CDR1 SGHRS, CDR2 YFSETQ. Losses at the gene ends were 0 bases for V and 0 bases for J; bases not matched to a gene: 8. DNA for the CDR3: TGCGCCAGCAGCTTGGCAGGGACTAGCGGCGCGGACTCTGGGGCCAACGTCCTGACTTTC. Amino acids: CASSLAGTSGADSGANVLTF. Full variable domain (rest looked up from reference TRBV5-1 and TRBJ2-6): KAGVTQTPRYLIKTRGQQVTLSCSPISGHRSVSWYQQTPGQGLQFLFEYFSETQRNKGNFPGRFSGRQFSNSRSEMNVSTLELGDSALYLCASSLAGTSGADSGANVLTFGAGSRLTVL.

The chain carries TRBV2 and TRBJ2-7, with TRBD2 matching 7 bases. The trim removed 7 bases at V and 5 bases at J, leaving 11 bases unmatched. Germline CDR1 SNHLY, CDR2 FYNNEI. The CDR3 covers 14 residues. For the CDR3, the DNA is TGTGCCAGCACAGTAGGACTAGTAGTCGACGAGCAGTACTTC. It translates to CASTVGLVVDEQYF.

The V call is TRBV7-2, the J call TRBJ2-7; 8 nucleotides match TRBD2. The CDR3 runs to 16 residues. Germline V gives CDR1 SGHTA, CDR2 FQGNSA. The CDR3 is CASSLAGPGGPGEQYV. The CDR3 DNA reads TGTGCCAGCAGCCTAGCGGGTCCGGGAGGGCCGGGAGAGCAGTACGTC.

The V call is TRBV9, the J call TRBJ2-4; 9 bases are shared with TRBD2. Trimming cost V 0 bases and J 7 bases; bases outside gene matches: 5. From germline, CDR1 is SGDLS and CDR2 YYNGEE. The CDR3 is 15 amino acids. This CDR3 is CASSVEAGGWNIQYF. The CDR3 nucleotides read TGTGCCAGCAGCGTAGAGGCGGGAGGGTGGAACATTCAGTACTTC.

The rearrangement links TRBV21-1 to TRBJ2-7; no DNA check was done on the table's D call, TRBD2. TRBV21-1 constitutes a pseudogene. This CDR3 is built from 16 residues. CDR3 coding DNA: TGTGCCAGCAGCAAATGGCCGGGACTAGCGGGAATCGAGCAGTACTTC. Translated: CASSKWPGLAGIEQYF.

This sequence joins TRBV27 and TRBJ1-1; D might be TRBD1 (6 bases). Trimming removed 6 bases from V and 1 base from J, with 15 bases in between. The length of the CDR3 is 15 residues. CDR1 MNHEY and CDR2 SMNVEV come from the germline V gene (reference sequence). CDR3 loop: CASRQGGQRNTEAFF. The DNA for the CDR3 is TGTGCCAGCAGACAGGGTGGTCAAAGGAACACTGAAGCTTTCTTT.

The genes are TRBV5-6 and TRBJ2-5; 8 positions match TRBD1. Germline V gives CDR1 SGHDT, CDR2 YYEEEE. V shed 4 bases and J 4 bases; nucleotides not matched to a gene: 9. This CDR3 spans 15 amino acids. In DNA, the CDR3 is TGTGCCAGCAGCCACCCCGGGGACAGGAGAGAGACCCAGTACTTC. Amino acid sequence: CASSHPGDRRETQYF.

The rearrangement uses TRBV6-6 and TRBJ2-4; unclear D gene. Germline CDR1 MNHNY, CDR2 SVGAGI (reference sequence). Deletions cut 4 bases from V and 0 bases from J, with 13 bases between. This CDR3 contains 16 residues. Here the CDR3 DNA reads TGTGCCAGCAGTTTTCCGGATTTAGGAGCCAAAAACATTCAGTACTTC. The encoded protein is CASSFPDLGAKNIQYF.